A single sample gave rise to the 3 T cell receptor beta chains below, sequenced in a study of OX40 agonist ivuxolimab in advanced cancers. Preparation of the library involved the immunoSEQ multiplex PCR assay. The immuneACCESS repertoire file appears here via TCRdb, limited to in-frame rearrangements. These files lack a portion of the clones; in checked studies, under half of the deficit traces to unresolved V genes, and the cause of the others is not known. Across this sample there are about 87,000 clones, with 75% to 90% seen only once. The ten top clones hold about 0.8% of the sample. Sequences were derived from CD4+ or CD8+ T cells sorted from blood, sampled in a trial of the OX40 agonist ivuxolimab. Receptor source: an adult with an advanced solid tumor such as melanoma, head and neck, liver or kidney cancer.

The genes are TRBV19 and TRBJ1-1; 7 nucleotides align to TRBD1. Germline assignment: CDR1 LNHDA and CDR2 SQIVND (reference sequence). Unmatched junction bases numbered 5, after V lost 3 bases and J lost 1 base. CDR3 length: 15 residues. CDR3 coding DNA: TGTGCCAGTAGTATGATCGGGACAGCGAACACTGAAGCTTTCTTT. Residues: CASSMIGTANTEAFF.

The chain uses TRBV6-4 and TRBJ2-3; the D gene is possibly TRBD2 (6 bases). The V and J ends lost 6 bases and 2 bases respectively, with 15 bases between them. Germline CDR1 MRHNA, CDR2 SNTAGT. The CDR3 is 15 residues long. CDR3 DNA: TGTGCCAGCAGCGCTGAGGAGGGCCTCACAGATACGCAGTATTTT. It translates to CASSAEEGLTDTQYF.

This rearrangement joins TRBV30 to TRBJ1-4, with TRBD1 matching over 8 bases. Germline V gives CDR1 GTSNPN, CDR2 SVGIG (reference sequence). After removal of 4 bases from V and 7 bases from J, the junction contained 11 bases not matched to a gene. The length of the CDR3 is 15 residues. The CDR3 protein is CAWTPGQGSSEKLFF. The CDR3 coding sequence is TGTGCCTGGACCCCCGGACAGGGCAGCTCTGAAAAACTGTTTTTT.